This passage covers 12 T cell receptor beta chains from one sample sequenced in a study of cytomegalovirus exposure and HLA in healthy donors. It was with 60 Vbeta and 13 Jbeta primers that the PCR ran. This table comes from immunoSEQ multiplex PCR, and its TCRdb copy is limited to in-frame clones, with some not included. The table has some 180,000 clones, 73% seen once. Specimen: PBMCs. Receptor source: a woman aged 18-35 years in good health and CMV-seropositive.

This clone was counted only a few times. The sample has other DNA sequences that encode this CDR3 too. The chain couples TRBV2 to TRBJ2-2, with 12 bases lining up with TRBD2. Per the germline V gene, CDR1 is SNHLY and CDR2 is FYNNEI. The J segment lost 2 bases and the V segment lost 6 bases, leaving 16 bases of the junction unmatched. CDR3 length equals 20 residues. CDR3 sequence reads: CASSDPHRGTSGSNTGELFF. In DNA form, the CDR3 reads TGTGCCAGCAGCGACCCCCACCGCGGGACTAGCGGGTCTAACACCGGGGAGCTGTTTTTT.

V usage is TRBV2 and J usage is TRBJ2-3; 8 bases align to TRBD1. The length of the CDR3 is 14 residues. Germline CDR1 SNHLY, CDR2 FYNNEI. The V segment lost 6 bases and the J segment 0 bases; nucleotides outside the gene matches: 2. The CDR3 sequence is CASSGQGSTDTQYF. CDR3 in DNA: TGTGCCAGCAGCGGACAGGGCAGCACAGATACGCAGTATTTT.

V and J are TRBV7-6 and TRBJ2-3; 7 nucleotides agree with TRBD2. The CDR3 covers 19 residues. Germline CDR1 and CDR2: SGHVS and FNYEAQ. J gave up 0 bases and V 5 bases, and 17 bases lay outside the gene matches. CDR3 protein: CASSPRRGPGGVSTDTQYF. The CDR3 DNA reads TGTGCCAGCAGCCCCAGGCGTGGACCGGGGGGAGTTAGCACAGATACGCAGTATTTT.

This clone has only a few counts. The chain combines TRBV5-6 with TRBJ1-5, with D maybe TRBD1 (5 bases). Per germline, CDR1 SGHDT and CDR2 YYEEEE. V was cut by 3 bases and J by 2 bases, with 15 bases left in between. The CDR3 has 16 residues. The DNA for the CDR3 is TGTGCCAGCAGCTCTCTGAGGACCAGGGGCAATCAGCCCCAGCATTTT. The encoded protein is CASSSLRTRGNQPQHF.

This clone was seen only a few times. The V and J genes are TRBV2 and TRBJ2-5; TRBD1 aligns across 8 bases. This CDR3 has 15 amino acids. CDR1 SNHLY and CDR2 FYNNEI come from the germline V gene. V lost 5 bases, J lost 3 bases, and 8 bases stayed unmatched. The CDR3 loop is CASSQDRGDEETQYF. The CDR3 DNA follows: TGTGCCAGCAGTCAAGACAGGGGCGATGAAGAGACCCAGTACTTC. The variable domain in full, completed from reference TRBV2 and TRBJ2-5, reads EPEVTQTPSHQVTQMGQEVILRCVPISNHLYFYWYRQILGQKVEFLVSFYNNEISEKSEIFDDQFSVERPDGSNFTLKIRSTKLEDSAMYFCASSQDRGDEETQYFGPGTRLLVL.

V and J are TRBV6-1 and TRBJ2-7; TRBD1 is a possible D gene (5 bases). Germline CDR1 is MNHNS and CDR2 is SASEGT. V was cut by 3 bases and J by 0 bases, with 12 bases left in between. The CDR3 sequence is 15 residues long. The CDR3: CASSEGQAVSYEQYF. The CDR3 nucleotides read TGTGCCAGCAGTGAGGGGCAGGCCGTCTCCTACGAGCAGTACTTC.

This clone came up a few times. CDR3 bases: TGTGCCAGCAGCGGCGTCTCGGGGGGCGAGCTCTTGTACACCTTC. Its protein is CASSGVSGGELLYTF. This chain connects TRBV2 to TRBJ1-2; D perhaps matches TRBD1 (6 bases). There are 15 residues in the CDR3. Germline V gene lookup returns CDR1 SNHLY and CDR2 FYNNEI. The V end was cut by 6 bases, the J end by 11 bases, with 25 bases between.

The rearrangement links TRBV19 to TRBJ1-1; D perhaps matches TRBD1 (6 bases). This CDR3 contains 13 residues. V lost 7 bases and J 1 base, leaving 10 bases between the germline ends. The germline V gene has CDR1 LNHDA and CDR2 SQIVND (reference sequence). The CDR3 DNA sequence: TGTGCCAGTACCGGACAGTGGAACACTGAAGCTTTCTTT. Translated: CASTGQWNTEAFF.

This sequence joins TRBV4-1 and TRBJ1-5; TRBD1 matches 9 bases. The CDR3 runs 15 residues. J was trimmed by 5 bases and V by 4 bases; bases with no gene match: 6. From germline, CDR1 is MGHRA and CDR2 YSYEKL. The CDR3 protein is CASSLYRQGDQPQHF. The CDR3 coding sequence is TGCGCCAGCAGCCTTTATAGACAGGGGGATCAGCCCCAGCATTTT.

The V gene is TRBV4-3, the J gene TRBJ1-1; D possibly corresponds to TRBD1 (5 bases). Trimming removed 0 bases from V and 5 bases from J, with 10 bases in between. The CDR3 runs to 14 residues. The germline CDR1 and CDR2 sequences are LGHNA and YSLEER. The CDR3 is CASSQDAGDTEAFF. The CDR3 DNA follows: TGCGCCAGCAGCCAAGATGCGGGGGATACTGAAGCTTTCTTT.

The sample holds a few counts of this clone. The genes are TRBV5-1 and TRBJ2-1; TRBD2 agrees at 9 bases. The CDR3 loop spans 15 amino acids. The J segment lost 8 bases and the V segment lost 0 bases, leaving 6 bases of the junction unmatched. Germline assignment: CDR1 SGHRS and CDR2 YFSETQ. The CDR3 here is CASSLGAGGPDEQFF. The CDR3 bases are TGCGCCAGCAGCTTGGGGGCGGGGGGGCCGGATGAGCAGTTCTTC.

The chain recombines TRBV9 with TRBJ2-7, with no clear D. Germline loops: CDR1 SGDLS, CDR2 YYNGEE. The CDR3 has 13 amino acids. Trimming left V 3 bases short and J 4 bases short, with 11 bases between. The CDR3 is CASSETPGYEQYF. CDR3 nucleotide sequence: TGTGCCAGCAGCGAAACCCCCGGGTACGAGCAGTACTTC.